The TCR beta chain described here comes from a study of tumor-infiltrating lymphocytes in primary liver carcinoma. This clonotype was counted at least ten times. Starting from roughly 0.5 ug of total RNA, TCR beta cDNA was produced with a primer in the constant region. Each TCR beta library was derived from three nested multiplex PCR rounds that employed slightly modified ARM-PCR. Two initial PCR rounds of 10 to 11 cycles each paired TRBV1-TRBV30 forward primers with a C-beta reverse primer. In TCRdb, the multiplex PCR reads were re-called with MiXCR into one record per CDR3 protein. The sample lists approximately 330,000 distinct CDR3 sequences, roughly 61% occurring once. The source of the blood RNA was unsorted whole blood, and germline DNA was extracted as well. Germline values: CDR1 MNHEY, CDR2 SVGEGT. Trimming pared 9 bases from V and 0 bases from J, leaving 11 bases between. This CDR3 spans 13 amino acids.

The sequencing input was peripheral blood. The gene calls are TRBV6-2 or TRBV6-3 and TRBJ1-1, with TRBD1 as a possible D gene (5 bases). This TCR was sampled from a man aged 35 to 55 with primary liver carcinoma and hepatitis B virus infection. CDR3 sequence (DNA): TGTGCCAGTATAAGGACACTGAACACTGAAGCTTTCTTT. Its protein is CASIRTLNTEAFF.